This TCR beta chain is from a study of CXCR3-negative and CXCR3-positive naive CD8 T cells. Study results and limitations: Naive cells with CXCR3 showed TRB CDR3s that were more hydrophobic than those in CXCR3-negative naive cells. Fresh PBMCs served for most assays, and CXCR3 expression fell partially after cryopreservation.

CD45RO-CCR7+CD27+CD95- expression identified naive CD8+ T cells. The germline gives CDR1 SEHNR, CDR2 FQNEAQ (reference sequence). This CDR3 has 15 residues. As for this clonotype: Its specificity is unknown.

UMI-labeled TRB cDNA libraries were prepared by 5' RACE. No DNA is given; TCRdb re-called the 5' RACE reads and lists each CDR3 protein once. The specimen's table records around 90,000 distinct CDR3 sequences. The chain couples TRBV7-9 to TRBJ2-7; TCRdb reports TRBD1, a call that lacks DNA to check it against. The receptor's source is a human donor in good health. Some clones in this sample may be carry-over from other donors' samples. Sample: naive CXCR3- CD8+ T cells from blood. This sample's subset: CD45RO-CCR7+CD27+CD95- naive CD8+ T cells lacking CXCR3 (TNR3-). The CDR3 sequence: CASSDRDRGKYEQYF.